The 4 T cell receptor beta chains below all came from one sample that was sequenced in a study of sequential checkpoint blockade in melanoma. As to treatment: randomized to nivolumab then ipilimumab (arm A) or the reverse (arm B). Assay used: immunoSEQ multiplex PCR; TCRdb lists only in-frame clones, some missing. In the table there are about 5,100 clones, around 75% of which are singletons. This sample comprised CD8+ T cells sorted from blood (inferred from file names), obtained from a patient given nivolumab and ipilimumab in sequence. The receptors derive from a human patient with melanoma. Some clones in this sample may be carry-over from other donors' samples.

This chain uses TRBV6-6 with TRBJ1-1, with a possible D match to TRBD1 (5 bases). This CDR3 has 16 residues. Germline V lookup: CDR1 MNHNY, CDR2 SVGAGI (reference sequence). The V end was cut by 5 bases, the J end by 1 base, with 17 bases between. The CDR3 is CASSLPPFTGNTEAFF. In nucleotides, the CDR3 is TGTGCCAGCAGTCTACCCCCCTTTACAGGGAACACTGAAGCTTTCTTT.

In DNA, the CDR3 is TGTGCCAGCAGTTCGACAGGGAGGACTGAAGCTTTCTTT. It is translated as CASSSTGRTEAFF. The chain combines TRBV27 with TRBJ1-1, with TRBD1 matching over 7 bases. V shed 4 bases and J 5 bases; nucleotides not matched to a gene: 4. Germline values: CDR1 MNHEY, CDR2 SMNVEV (reference sequence). The CDR3 length is 13 residues.

This chain links TRBV6-5 with TRBJ2-4; 8 positions agree with TRBD1. The ends lost 2 bases at V and 15 bases at J; junction bases unmatched: 9. Germline CDR1 and CDR2: MNHEY and SVGAGI. This CDR3 has 13 residues. The CDR3 loop is CASSYKLGRGLYF. CDR3 nucleotide sequence: TGTGCCAGCAGTTACAAACTGGGCAGGGGGCTGTACTTC.

V is TRBV5-6 and J is TRBJ1-2, with D unclear. This CDR3 contains 16 residues. V was trimmed by 2 bases and J by 4 bases, leaving 18 bases between them. CDR1 and CDR2 from the germline V gene are SGHDT and YYEEEE. CDR3 nucleotides: TGTGCCAGCAGCTTCGCGATGATTCGTTATAGCTATGGCTACACCTTC. It specifies CASSFAMIRYSYGYTF.